A selection of T cell receptor beta chains follows, all from one sample in a study of response to subunit inactivated influenza vaccine. TCRdb passed the RT-PCR reads through MiXCR, listing each CDR3 protein once. The repertoire includes some 800,000 distinct CDR3 sequences, around 20% of them detected once, and about 10% sits in the top ten. The material was PBMCs from blood, obtained 5 days after vaccination. The receptors here all came from a man aged 50 or older who received an inactivated influenza vaccine. CDR3s include the opening cysteine and the closing phenylalanine or tryptophan. A D gene is named only where the DNA matches it firmly. Size is omitted from some rows. Given values are once, few, many or a class for expanded clones.

-	TRBJ2-3	TRBV11-2	TRBD2	TGTGCCAGCAGCCCCCTTGGCGCGGGAGGCGGAGATACGCAGTATTTT	CASSPLGAGGGDTQYF
-	TRBJ1-5	TRBV11-2	-	TGTGCCAGCAGTGAACAGGGCTTGGGCAATCAGCCCCAGCATTTT	CASSEQGLGNQPQHF
-	TRBJ2-5	TRBV5-1	TRBD1	TGCGCCAGCAGCGGAACAGGGGGCTTCCAAGAGACCCAGTACTTC	CASSGTGGFQETQYF
many	TRBJ1-5	TRBV12-3/TRBV12-4	-	TGTGCCAGCACCAGGGCGGCACACCATAGCAATCAGCCCCAGCATTTT	CASTRAAHHSNQPQHF
few	TRBJ2-7	TRBV11-2	-	TGTGCCAGCAGCTCATATTGGGGGGACTACGAGCAGTACTTC	CASSSYWGDYEQYF
-	TRBJ1-3	TRBV10-2	-	TGCGCCAGCAGTGAGAACCGAGGGGCTGGTGGAAACACCATATATTTT	CASSENRGAGGNTIYF
-	TRBJ1-6	TRBV4-1	-	TGCGCCAGCAGCCAAGAAATTCTGGGGGGACGCTCTCACCCCCTCCACTTT	CASSQEILGGRSHPLHF
-	TRBJ1-1	TRBV7-9	-	TGTGCCAGCAGCCCTACACCGGGGAACACTGAAGCTTTCTTT	CASSPTPGNTEAFF
many	TRBJ2-7	TRBV5-1	-	TGCGCCAGCAGTTCAGGGGGGACCTACGAGCAGTACTTC	CASSSGGTYEQYF
few	TRBJ2-4	TRBV4-2	-	TGTGCCAGCGGAATTGGGGGGGCGGGAAACATTCAGTACTTC	CASGIGGAGNIQYF
few	TRBJ1-1	TRBV19	TRBD1	TGTGCCAGTAGAAAGGGACAGGTCATGAACACTGAAGCTTTCTTT	CASRKGQVMNTEAFF
-	TRBJ2-7	TRBV20-1	TRBD2	TGCAGTGCTAGAGAACTAGCGGAAACCTACGAGCAGTACTTC	CSARELAETYEQYF
few	TRBJ1-4	TRBV20-1	TRBD1	TGCAGTGCCAGAGGGCACAGGGGGCTTGAAAAACTGTTTTTT	CSARGHRGLEKLFF
-	TRBJ2-6	TRBV5-1	-	TGCGCCAGCAGCCAGGACAAGACCTCTGGGGCCAAAGTCCTGACTTTC	CASSQDKTSGAKVLTF
many	TRBJ1-5	TRBV7-9	-	TGTGCCAGCAGCACCCTAAATCAGCCCCAGCATTTT	CASSTLNQPQHF
few	TRBJ1-2	TRBV20-1	TRBD1	TGCAGTGCAGGGGGCACTACAGCTAACTATGGCTACACCTTC	CSAGGTTANYGYTF